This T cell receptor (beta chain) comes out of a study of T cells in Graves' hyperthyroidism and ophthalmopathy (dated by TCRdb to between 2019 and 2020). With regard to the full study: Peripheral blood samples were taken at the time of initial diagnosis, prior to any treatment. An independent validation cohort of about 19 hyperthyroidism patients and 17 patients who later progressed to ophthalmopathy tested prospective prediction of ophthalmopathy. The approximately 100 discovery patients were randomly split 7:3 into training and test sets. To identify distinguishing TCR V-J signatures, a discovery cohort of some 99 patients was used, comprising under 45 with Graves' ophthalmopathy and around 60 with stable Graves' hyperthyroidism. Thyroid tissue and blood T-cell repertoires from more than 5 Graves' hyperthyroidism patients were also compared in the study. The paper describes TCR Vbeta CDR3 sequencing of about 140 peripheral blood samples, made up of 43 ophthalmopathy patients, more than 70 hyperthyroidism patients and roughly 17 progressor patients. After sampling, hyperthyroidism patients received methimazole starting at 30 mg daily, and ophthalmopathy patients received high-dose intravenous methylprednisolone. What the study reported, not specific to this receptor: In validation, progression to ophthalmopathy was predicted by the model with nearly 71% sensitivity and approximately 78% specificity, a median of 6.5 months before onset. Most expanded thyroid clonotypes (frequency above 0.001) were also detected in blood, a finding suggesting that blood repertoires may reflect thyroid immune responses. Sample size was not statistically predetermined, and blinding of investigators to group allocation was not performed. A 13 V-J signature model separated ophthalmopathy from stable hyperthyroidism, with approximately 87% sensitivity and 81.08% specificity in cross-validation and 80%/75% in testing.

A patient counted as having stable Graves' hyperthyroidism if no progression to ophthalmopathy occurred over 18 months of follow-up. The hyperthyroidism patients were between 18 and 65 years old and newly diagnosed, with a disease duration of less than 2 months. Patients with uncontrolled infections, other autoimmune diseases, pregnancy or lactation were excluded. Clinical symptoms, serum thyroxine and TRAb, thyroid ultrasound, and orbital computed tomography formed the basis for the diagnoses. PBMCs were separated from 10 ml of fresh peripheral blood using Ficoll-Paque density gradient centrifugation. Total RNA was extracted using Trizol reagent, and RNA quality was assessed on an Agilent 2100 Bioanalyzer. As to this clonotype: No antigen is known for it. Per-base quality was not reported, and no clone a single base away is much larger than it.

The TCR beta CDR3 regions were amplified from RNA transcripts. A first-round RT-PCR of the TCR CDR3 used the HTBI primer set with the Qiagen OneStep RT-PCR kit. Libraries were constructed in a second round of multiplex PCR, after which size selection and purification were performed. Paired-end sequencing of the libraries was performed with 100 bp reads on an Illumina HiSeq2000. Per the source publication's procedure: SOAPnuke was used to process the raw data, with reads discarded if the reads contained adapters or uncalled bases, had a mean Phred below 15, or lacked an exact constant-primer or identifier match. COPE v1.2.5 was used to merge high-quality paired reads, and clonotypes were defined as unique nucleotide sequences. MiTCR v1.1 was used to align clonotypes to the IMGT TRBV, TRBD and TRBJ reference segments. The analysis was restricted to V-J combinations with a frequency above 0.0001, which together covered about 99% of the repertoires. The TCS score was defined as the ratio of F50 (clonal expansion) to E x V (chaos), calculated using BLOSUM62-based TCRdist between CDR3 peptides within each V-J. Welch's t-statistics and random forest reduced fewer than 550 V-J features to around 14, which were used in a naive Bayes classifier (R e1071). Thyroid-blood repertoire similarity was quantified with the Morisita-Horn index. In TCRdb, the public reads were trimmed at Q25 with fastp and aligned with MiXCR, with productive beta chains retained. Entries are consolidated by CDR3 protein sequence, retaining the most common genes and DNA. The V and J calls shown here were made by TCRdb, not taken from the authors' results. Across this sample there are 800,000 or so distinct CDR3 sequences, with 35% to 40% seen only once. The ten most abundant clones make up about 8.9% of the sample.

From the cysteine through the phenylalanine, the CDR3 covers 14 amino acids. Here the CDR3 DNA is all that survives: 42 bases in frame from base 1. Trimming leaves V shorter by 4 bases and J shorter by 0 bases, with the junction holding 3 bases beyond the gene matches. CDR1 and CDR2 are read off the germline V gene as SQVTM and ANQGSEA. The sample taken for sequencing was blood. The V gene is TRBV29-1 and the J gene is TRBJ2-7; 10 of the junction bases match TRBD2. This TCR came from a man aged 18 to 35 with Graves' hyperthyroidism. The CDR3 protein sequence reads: CSVGTSGPSYEQYF. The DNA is TGCAGCGTTGGGACTAGCGGCCCCTCCTACGAGCAGTACTTC.